Below are 2 T cell receptor beta chains sequenced from a single sample in a study of T cell repertoires in cytomegalovirus infection. Via MiXCR, TCRdb re-called the reads, giving one row per CDR3 protein. This table holds just over 150,000 distinct CDR3 sequences, roughly a quarter found once. Sequenced input: PBMCs. Receptors were obtained from a human donor in good health (CMV status not recorded). Some clones in this sample may be carry-over from other donors' samples.

This clonotype has just a few counts. The gene calls are TRBV20-1 and TRBJ2-1, with 9 nucleotides matching TRBD2. Germline trimming cut 3 bases from V and 2 bases from J; bases unmatched to any gene: 2. CDR1 is DFQATT and CDR2 is SNEGSKA in the germline V gene (reference sequence). This CDR3 spans 14 amino acids. The DNA of the CDR3 is TGCAGTGCTAGCGAGCGGGGGGCCTACAATGAGCAGTTCTTC. It specifies CSASERGAYNEQFF.

The rearrangement uses TRBV29-1 and TRBJ1-2; D is ambiguous. The germline V gene has CDR1 SQVTM and CDR2 ANQGSEA. The CDR3 sequence is 13 residues long. V dropped 0 bases and J dropped 3 bases, with 8 bases sitting between them. CDR3 loop: CSVEDDGHYGYTF. CDR3 in DNA: TGCAGCGTTGAAGACGACGGCCACTATGGCTACACCTTC.